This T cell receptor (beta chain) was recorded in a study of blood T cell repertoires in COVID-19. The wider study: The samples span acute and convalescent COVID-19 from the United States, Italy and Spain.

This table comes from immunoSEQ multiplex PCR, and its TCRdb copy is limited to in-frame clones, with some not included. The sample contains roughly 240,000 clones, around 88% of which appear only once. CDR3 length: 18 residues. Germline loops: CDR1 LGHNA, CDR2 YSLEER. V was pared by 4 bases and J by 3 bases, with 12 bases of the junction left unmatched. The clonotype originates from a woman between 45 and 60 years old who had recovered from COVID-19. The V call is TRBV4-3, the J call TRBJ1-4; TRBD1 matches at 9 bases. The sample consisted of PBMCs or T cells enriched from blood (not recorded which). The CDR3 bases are TGCGCCAGCAGCCCAGGACGGGACAGGGTTTTTGCTAATGAAAAACTGTTTTTT. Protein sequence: CASSPGRDRVFANEKLFF.